This T cell receptor (beta chain) was observed in a study of identical twins. This clonotype was recorded once. At one end the junction does not follow the germline gene, possibly because of a read error. TCRdb processed the 5' RACE reads anew with MiXCR; each CDR3 protein has one entry. The sample yields roughly 690,000 distinct CDR3 sequences, approximately 6.1% seen once. Germline V CDR1 and CDR2: SEHNR, FQNEAQ (reference sequence). This CDR3 region has 16 residues. This clonotype originated in a man between 18 and 29 years old in good health. Material for sequencing was naive T cells sorted from blood. J is TRBJ2-7 and V is TRBV7-9; TRBD2 might be the D (7 bases). CDR3 sequence (DNA): TGTGCCTGCAGCTTATCTAGGGGGGGTTCTACCTACGAGCAGTACTTC. Translating it yields CACSLSRGGSTYEQYF.